This TCR beta chain was observed in a study of technical replicates of blood from a handful of donors. Data came from immunoSEQ multiplex PCR; TCRdb stores just in-frame clones and leaves some out. The sample consists of 79,000 or so clones, roughly 97% of them appearing once. This CDR3 contains 17 residues. Per the germline V gene, CDR1 is SQVTM and CDR2 is ANQGSEA. V was clipped by 6 bases and J by 5 bases, with 28 bases between them. This clone was counted a single time. The TCR comes from a human donor in good health. The rearrangement links TRBV29-1 to TRBJ1-1; the D gene is possibly TRBD1 (5 bases). The source material was T cells isolated from PBMCs. This CDR3 reads CSVATPGKQDPRTEAFF. CDR3 sequence (DNA): TGCAGCGTCGCAACGCCAGGGAAACAGGACCCGAGGACTGAAGCTTTCTTT.